These 2 T cell receptor beta chains were sequenced from one sample in a study of regulatory T cells in long-lasting Graves disease. The time point here: newly diagnosed GD, antithyroid drugs for less than 3 months. PBMC RNA served as the TCR library source. Building the TCR beta libraries relied on iRepertoire HTBI primers, and CDR3 regions underwent Arm-PCR. TCRdb itself ran the multiplex PCR reads through MiXCR, one entry per CDR3 protein. The sample contains 350,000 to 550,000 distinct CDR3 sequences, about 17% of which appear only once. This sample was shared with a second study, whose subject was T cells in Graves' hyperthyroidism and ophthalmopathy.

Sequenced here: peripheral blood mononuclear cells (PBMCs), sampled at new diagnosis, from a patient treated with antithyroid drugs. The receptor set was obtained from a woman aged 18 to 35 with Graves disease.

This clonotype showed up just a few times. This chain joins TRBV19 and TRBJ1-2; D not certain. CDR3 size: 12 residues. Germline V lookup: CDR1 LNHDA, CDR2 SQIVND (reference sequence). V was pared by 3 bases and J by 4 bases, with 6 bases between. Here the CDR3 reads CASSISVYGYTF. The CDR3 DNA follows: TGTGCCAGTAGTATTTCAGTCTATGGCTACACCTTC.

This clonotype has at least ten counts. V usage is TRBV30 and J usage is TRBJ1-2; D may be TRBD1 (5 bases). The CDR3 is 13 amino acids. V was pared by 4 bases and J by 7 bases, with 16 bases between. Germline V lookup: CDR1 GTSNPN, CDR2 SVGIG (reference sequence). The CDR3 DNA is TGTGCCTGGACAAAGTCTGCCAGGGCTGGCTACACCTTC. This gives the protein CAWTKSARAGYTF.